A single sample is the source of the 17 T cell receptor beta chains below, sequenced in a study of OX40 agonist ivuxolimab in advanced cancers. Profiling relied on immunoSEQ multiplex PCR, and the TCRdb table lists in-frame clones only, not all of them. The data contain approximately 74,000 clones, about 80% of them singletons. The sequencing here drew on CD4+ or CD8+ T cells sorted from blood, taken in a trial of the OX40 agonist ivuxolimab. All receptors derive from an adult with an advanced solid tumor such as melanoma, head and neck, liver or kidney cancer.

This clone was seen a handful of times. This specimen includes other DNA sequences encoding the same CDR3. The chain employs TRBV5-1 and TRBJ2-3; TRBD2 matches 7 bases. Trimming at V came to 1 base and at J to 3 bases, leaving 2 bases not matched to a gene. Germline values: CDR1 SGHRS, CDR2 YFSETQ. This CDR3 contains 14 residues. This CDR3 reads CASSLPGGTDTQYF. CDR3 DNA: TGCGCCAGCAGCTTGCCGGGGGGTACAGATACGCAGTATTTT.

In nucleotides, the CDR3 is TGTGCCAGCAGCCAAAGGGACACCGGGGAGCTGTTTTTT. It codes for CASSQRDTGELFF. The V call is TRBV11-3, the J call TRBJ2-2; D uncertain. Looked up from germline, CDR1 is SGHNT and CDR2 is YENEEA. The V end lost 5 bases, the J end lost 3 bases, and 7 bases lay between the germline ends. The CDR3 has 13 residues.

The rearrangement joins TRBV2 to TRBJ2-1; D is uncertain. V gave up 7 bases and J gave up 3 bases, with 13 bases separating them. The CDR3 is 14 residues long. Looked up from germline, CDR1 is SNHLY and CDR2 is FYNNEI. The CDR3 nucleotides read TGTGCCAGCACCTCCGACCGGCGCTACAATGAGCAGTTCTTC. Its translation is CASTSDRRYNEQFF.

The chain carries TRBV20-1 and TRBJ1-1; D not certain. Germline V lookup: CDR1 DFQATT, CDR2 SNEGSKA (reference sequence). The CDR3 has 11 residues. V was trimmed by 2 bases and J by 7 bases, leaving 8 bases between them. The CDR3 sequence: CSARTYNEAFF. DNA of the CDR3: TGCAGTGCTAGAACCTATAATGAAGCTTTCTTT.

The V gene is TRBV5-1, the J gene TRBJ1-4, with TRBD1 matching over 8 bases. Germline-derived CDR1 and CDR2 are SGHRS and YFSETQ. Unmatched junction bases numbered 6, after V lost 4 bases and J lost 7 bases. This CDR3 has 14 residues. For the CDR3, the DNA is TGCGCCAGCAGCCCGGACAGGGAGGCTGAAAAACTGTTTTTT. It codes for CASSPDREAEKLFF. Variable domain in full (rest from reference TRBV5-1 and TRBJ1-4): KAGVTQTPRYLIKTRGQQVTLSCSPISGHRSVSWYQQTPGQGLQFLFEYFSETQRNKGNFPGRFSGRQFSNSRSEMNVSTLELGDSALYLCASSPDREAEKLFFGSGTQLSVL.

The chain recombines TRBV7-8 with TRBJ2-7, with 13 bases that match TRBD2. CDR3 size: 16 residues. V was pared by 5 bases and J by 5 bases, with 9 bases of the junction left unmatched. Germline-derived CDR1 and CDR2 are SGHVS and FQNEAQ. The CDR3 reads CASSPTSGRALNEQYF. In nucleotides, the CDR3 is TGTGCCAGCAGCCCAACTAGCGGGAGGGCCCTCAACGAGCAGTACTTC.

This chain uses TRBV28 with TRBJ2-2, with D tentatively TRBD1 or TRBD2 (5 bases each). The V gene lost 7 bases and the J gene lost 6 bases, with 15 bases spanning the gap. Germline V gene lookup returns CDR1 MDHEN and CDR2 SYDVKM. This CDR3 spans 14 amino acids. The CDR3 sequence is CASKGTTLSGELFF. CDR3 bases: TGTGCCAGCAAAGGGACCACTCTATCCGGGGAGCTGTTTTTT. Combining the CDR3 with reference TRBV28 and TRBJ2-2 gives the whole variable domain DVKVTQSSRYLVKRTGEKVFLECVQDMDHENMFWYRQDPGLGLRLIYFSYDVKMKEKGDIPEGYSVSREKKERFSLILESASTNQTSMYLCASKGTTLSGELFFGEGSRLTVL.

The V gene is TRBV5-1, the J gene TRBJ2-2; weak D call: TRBD1 (6 bases). V dropped 3 bases and J dropped 6 bases, with 12 bases sitting between them. There are 14 residues in the CDR3. Per germline, CDR1 SGHRS and CDR2 YFSETQ. The CDR3 nucleotides read TGCGCCAGCAGCTGGGATGCAGGGGCCGGGGAGCTGTTTTTT. Translating gives CASSWDAGAGELFF.

V and J are TRBV27 and TRBJ2-5, with unresolved D. Germline V gene sequence: CDR1 MNHEY, CDR2 SMNVEV (reference sequence). Deletions cut 6 bases from V and 4 bases from J, with 9 bases between. CDR3 length equals 12 residues. DNA for the CDR3: TGTGCCAGCAGCCCGGACCTAGAGACCCAGTACTTC. Encoded protein: CASSPDLETQYF.

This clone showed up just a few times. The rearrangement joins TRBV20-1 to TRBJ1-2; no clear D gene. The V gene lost 2 bases and the J gene lost 5 bases, with 6 bases spanning the gap. The CDR3 is 11 amino acids. CDR1 is DFQATT, CDR2 SNEGSKA, per germline (reference sequence). The CDR3 DNA reads as TGCAGTGCTAGACTTGATTATGGCTACACCTTC. Its translation: CSARLDYGYTF.

The J gene is TRBJ2-5, the V gene TRBV10-1; TRBD2 agrees at 9 bases. The CDR3 covers 14 residues. In germline, CDR1 is WNHNN, CDR2 SYGVQD (reference sequence). With V trimmed by 2 bases and J by 4 bases, 2 bases remained unmatched. In nucleotides, the CDR3 is TGCGCCAGCAGTGAGGGACTAGCGCGAGAGACCCAGTACTTC. Translation: CASSEGLARETQYF.

This clone has only a few counts. The CDR3 DNA sequence: TGTGCCAGCAGTTTCCTGTCCTCTGGAAACACCATATATTTT. Translation: CASSFLSSGNTIYF. This chain uses TRBV28 with TRBJ1-3; D not certain. V dropped 3 bases and J dropped 0 bases, with 6 bases sitting between them. CDR3 length: 14 residues. From germline, CDR1 is MDHEN and CDR2 SYDVKM.

J is TRBJ2-7 and V is TRBV9; weak D call: TRBD2 (6 bases). The CDR3 has 15 residues. Germline CDR1 reads SGDLS; CDR2 reads YYNGEE. Trimming removed 1 base at V and 1 base at J, with 12 bases between. The CDR3 DNA reads TGTGCCAGCAGCGTATCCGGCGGGGATTCCTACGAGCAGTACTTC. It specifies CASSVSGGDSYEQYF.

In this sample, this clone turned up a few times. The V call is TRBV30, the J call TRBJ1-2; 7 bases fit TRBD1. Germline V gene sequence: CDR1 GTSNPN, CDR2 SVGIG (reference sequence). J lost 7 bases, V lost 1 base, and 3 bases had no gene match. There are 12 residues in the CDR3. The CDR3 DNA sequence: TGTGCCTGGAGTGCGACAGGGCCTGGCTACACCTTC. It yields the protein CAWSATGPGYTF.

The J gene is TRBJ2-7, the V gene TRBV6-6; 11 bases match TRBD1. The junction had 1 base not matched to a gene; V was cut back by 0 bases and J by 6 bases. The CDR3 has 14 amino acids. Per germline, CDR1 MNHNY and CDR2 SVGAGI (reference sequence). The CDR3 sequence: CASSYSGTGGEQYF. DNA of the CDR3: TGTGCCAGCAGTTACTCCGGGACAGGGGGCGAGCAGTACTTC.

This clone occurred once. The chain is built from TRBV9 and TRBJ2-1; TRBD2 agrees at 13 bases. Germline CDR1 is SGDLS and CDR2 is YYNGEE. The CDR3 is 16 amino acids. V lost 4 bases and J lost 6; bases outside the gene matches: 7. The DNA for the CDR3 is TGTGCCAGCAGCACCTGGACTAGCGGGAGCGGCAATGAGCAGTTCTTC. It yields the protein CASSTWTSGSGNEQFF.

This clone was counted a few times. The chain has TRBV19 and TRBJ2-3; 9 nucleotides agree with TRBD2. J lost 5 bases, V lost 6 bases, and 3 bases had no gene match. This CDR3 contains 13 residues. Germline values: CDR1 LNHDA, CDR2 SQIVND (reference sequence). DNA of the CDR3: TGTGCCAGTAGGCGGGGGGGCCTAGATACGCAGTATTTT. Translation gives CASRRGGLDTQYF. Filled out from reference TRBV19 and TRBJ2-3, the complete variable domain reads DGGITQSPKYLFRKEGQNVTLSCEQNLNHDAMYWYRQDPGQGLRLIYYSQIVNDFQKGDIAEGYSVSREKKESFPLTVTSAQKNPTAFYLCASRRGGLDTQYFGPGTRLTVL.